The 20 T cell receptor beta chains below were found in one sample sequenced in a study of T cell repertoires in cytomegalovirus infection. TCRdb reprocessed the reads with MiXCR, giving one entry per CDR3 protein. Of approximately 190,000 distinct CDR3 sequences listed, about 30% are singletons. Sequenced sample: PBMCs. The source is a human donor in good health (CMV status not recorded). Some clones in this sample may be carry-over from other donors' samples.

This sequence joins TRBV7-3 and TRBJ1-4; D is perhaps TRBD1 (6 bases). The CDR3 has 13 amino acids. The ends were cut back, 5 bases at V and 8 bases at J, with 12 bases in the middle. Germline V gene sequence: CDR1 SGHTA, CDR2 FQGTGA. The CDR3 region is CASSPGVGEKLFF. The CDR3 DNA reads as TGTGCCAGCAGCCCAGGGGTTGGAGAAAAACTGTTTTTT. The full variable domain, with the rest looked up from reference TRBV7-3 and TRBJ1-4, is GAGVSQTPSNKVTEKGKYVELRCDPISGHTALYWYRQSLGQGPEFLIYFQGTGAADDSGLPNDRFFAVRPEGSVSTLKIQRTERGDSAVYLCASSPGVGEKLFFGSGTQLSVL.

CDR3 coding DNA: TGTGCCAGCAGCCCTACTGTGCCGTACGAGCAGTACTTC. This sequence encodes CASSPTVPYEQYF. This chain links TRBV5-4 with TRBJ2-7; unclear D gene. The length of the CDR3 is 13 residues. From germline, CDR1 is SGHNT and CDR2 YYREEE (reference sequence). The germline V and J ends were trimmed by 4 bases and 4 bases, with 12 bases remaining between them.

This clonotype came up a few times. The chain uses TRBV20-1 and TRBJ1-1; D ambiguous. This CDR3 has 14 amino acids. Trimming stripped 5 bases from V and 1 base from J, with 14 bases between. CDR1 and CDR2 (germline): DFQATT, SNEGSKA (reference sequence). This chain's CDR3 is CSAQPLDRNTEAFF. The CDR3 bases are TGCAGTGCTCAACCACTCGACCGGAACACTGAAGCTTTCTTT.

This chain links TRBV9 with TRBJ1-4; D unresolved. The CDR3 is made up of 13 amino acids. CDR1 is SGDLS, CDR2 YYNGEE, per germline. V lost 0 bases and J 8 bases, leaving 8 bases between the germline ends. CDR3: CASSVDVEEKLFF. The CDR3 DNA reads TGTGCCAGCAGCGTAGATGTGGAGGAAAAACTGTTTTTT.

The V call is TRBV11-2, the J call TRBJ1-4, with no clear D. The CDR3 runs 15 residues. Germline loops: CDR1 SGHAT, CDR2 FQNNGV. Trimming removed 4 bases from V and 3 bases from J, with 12 bases in between. The CDR3 spells CASSSTTAPNEKLFF. DNA for the CDR3: TGTGCCAGCAGCTCGACGACGGCCCCTAATGAAAAACTGTTTTTT.

This clonotype was recorded a few times. The junction departs from the called germline gene at one end, perhaps through a read error. This chain links TRBV6-1 with TRBJ1-5; D is unclear. From germline, CDR1 is MNHNS and CDR2 SASEGT. CDR3 length: 14 residues. CDR3 coding DNA: TGTGCCAGCAGGGAAGCTCCAAGAGGGCAGCCCCAGCATTTT. Protein product: CASREAPRGQPQHF.

In its sample, this clonotype was seen many times. V is TRBV7-3 and J is TRBJ1-1; D unclear. The germline V gene has CDR1 SGHTA and CDR2 FQGTGA. The CDR3 totals 14 residues. Between the trimmed V and J ends, which lost 0 bases and 7 bases, there was a span of 12 bases. The CDR3 region is CASSLTSREGEAFF. The CDR3 DNA reads TGTGCCAGCAGCTTAACGTCAAGGGAGGGTGAAGCTTTCTTT.

There are a few counts of this clonotype. In nucleotides, the CDR3 is TGTGCCAGTACCGAGGGGGCCTACACTGAAGCTTTCTTT. Translated: CASTEGAYTEAFF. This chain links TRBV19 with TRBJ1-1; TRBD1 matches at 7 bases. The V gene's germline CDR1 is LNHDA and CDR2 SQIVND (reference sequence). The CDR3 extends over 13 amino acids. With V trimmed by 7 bases and J by 3 bases, 5 bases remained unmatched.

Only a few counts were recorded for this clonotype. The CDR3 DNA reads as TGTGCCAGCAGTCAGACTAGCGGGGGCCGCAATGAGCAGTTCTTC. Amino acids: CASSQTSGGRNEQFF. The V gene is TRBV12-3 or TRBV12-4, the J gene TRBJ2-1; 12 bases are a match to TRBD2. V trimming: 5 bases; J trimming: 6 bases; junction bases outside the gene matches: 5. CDR3 size: 15 residues.

A word on this clonotype: A much larger clone lies a single base off, so this may be a read error. The V and J genes are TRBV7-3 and TRBJ1-1; 7 bases align to TRBD1. CDR1 is SGHTA, CDR2 FQGTGA, per germline. This CDR3 region has 14 residues. The CDR3 is CAGSITGEGTEAFF. The DNA of the CDR3 is TGTGCCGGCAGTATCACAGGGGAGGGGACTGAAGCTTTCTTT.

The chain joins TRBV7-2 to TRBJ2-7; D uncertain. CDR3 length equals 12 residues. The ends were cut back, 5 bases at V and 3 bases at J, with 8 bases in the middle. Germline-derived CDR1 and CDR2 are SGHTA and FQGNSA. The CDR3 DNA sequence: TGTGCCAGCAGCCCGCGTCTCTACGAGCAGTACTTC. Residues: CASSPRLYEQYF.

The genes are TRBV4-3 and TRBJ1-4, with D possibly TRBD1 on 6 matching bases. Per the germline V gene, CDR1 is LGHNA and CDR2 is YSLEER. The V end lost 0 bases, the J end lost 7 bases, and 12 bases lay between the germline ends. The CDR3 loop spans 15 amino acids. The CDR3, as DNA: TGCGCCAGCAGCCAAGATAGAGGACAGAGTGAAAAACTGTTTTTT. It specifies CASSQDRGQSEKLFF.

This clonotype was detected only a few times. V usage is TRBV5-1 and J usage is TRBJ2-3, with a tentative D call TRBD1 (6 bases). This CDR3 contains 17 residues. Germline CDR1 is SGHRS and CDR2 is YFSETQ. Trimming pared 0 bases from V and 2 bases from J, leaving 16 bases between. The CDR3 nucleotides are TGCGCCAGCAGCTTGGATTTGGTGGGGGACACCACAGATACGCAGTATTTT. It yields the protein CASSLDLVGDTTDTQYF.

The chain carries TRBV12-5 and TRBJ1-1, with D perhaps matching TRBD1 (5 bases). From germline, CDR1 is LGHNT and CDR2 FRNRAP. Between the trimmed V and J ends, which lost 0 bases and 0 bases, there was a span of 11 bases. The CDR3 length is 16 residues. The CDR3 bases are TGTGCTAGTGGTTTGGTAGGGGTAGGAATGAACACTGAAGCTTTCTTT. As protein: CASGLVGVGMNTEAFF.

The chain employs TRBV2 and TRBJ2-3; 8 bases match TRBD1. V shed 2 bases, J shed 9 bases, and the junction held 10 bases outside the gene matches. The CDR3 covers 15 residues. Germline V gene lookup returns CDR1 SNHLY and CDR2 FYNNEI. CDR3 region: CASSEPRQGLRTQYF. The CDR3 region has the DNA TGTGCCAGCAGTGAACCGAGACAGGGGCTGAGGACGCAGTATTTT. The full variable domain, with the rest looked up from reference TRBV2 and TRBJ2-3, is EPEVTQTPSHQVTQMGQEVILRCVPISNHLYFYWYRQILGQKVEFLVSFYNNEISEKSEIFDDQFSVERPDGSNFTLKIRSTKLEDSAMYFCASSEPRQGLRTQYFGPGTRLTVL.

This chain links TRBV7-2 with TRBJ1-1, with D unclear. Deletions cut 5 bases from V and 1 base from J, with 11 bases between. This CDR3 spans 14 amino acids. Germline V gene sequence: CDR1 SGHTA, CDR2 FQGNSA. The CDR3 reads CASSAVTGNTEAFF. CDR3 sequence (DNA): TGTGCCAGCAGCGCCGTGACTGGGAACACTGAAGCTTTCTTT. Together with reference TRBV7-2 and TRBJ1-1, the CDR3 gives the full variable domain: GAGVSQSPSNKVTEKGKDVELRCDPISGHTALYWYRQSLGQGLEFLIYFQGNSAPDKSGLPSDRFSAERTGGSVSTLTIQRTQQEDSAVYLCASSAVTGNTEAFFGQGTRLTVV.

This clonotype was counted only a few times. V usage is TRBV15 and J usage is TRBJ1-2, with D uncertain. V lost 5 bases, J lost 2 bases, and 12 bases lay in between. This CDR3 has 14 amino acids. CDR1 is LNHNV, CDR2 YYDKDF, per germline (reference sequence). The CDR3 DNA reads as TGTGCCACCAGCCCGCCTACGCCGAACTATGGCTACACCTTC. It translates to CATSPPTPNYGYTF.

This clonotype was recorded a few times. The chain uses TRBV7-2 and TRBJ1-5, with D possibly being TRBD1 (5 bases). The CDR3 sequence is 13 residues long. V dropped 5 bases and J dropped 7 bases, with 12 bases sitting between them. Germline-derived CDR1 and CDR2 are SGHTA and FQGNSA. The chain's CDR3 is CASSVPGNQPQHF. CDR3 in DNA: TGTGCCAGCAGCGTACCAGGGAACCAGCCCCAGCATTTT.

V gene TRBV5-1 combines with J gene TRBJ1-2; tentative D call: TRBD1 (5 bases). Trimming took 4 bases from V and 4 from J, leaving 17 bases between them. This CDR3 contains 15 residues. CDR1 is SGHRS, CDR2 YFSETQ, per germline. The CDR3 coding sequence is TGCGCCAGCAGCCCCCTTGGGGGGAACTTCTATGGCTACACCTTC. It is translated as CASSPLGGNFYGYTF.

This clonotype has more than one count but fewer than ten. The rearrangement joins TRBV20-1 to TRBJ1-2; maybe TRBD1 (5 bases). The CDR3 covers 16 residues. Per the germline V gene, CDR1 is DFQATT and CDR2 is SNEGSKA (reference sequence). V dropped 5 bases and J dropped 2 bases, with 21 bases sitting between them. The CDR3 DNA follows: TGCAGTGCTGCGGGGATCTCGGGACCGCCGAACTATGGCTACACCTTC. It yields the protein CSAAGISGPPNYGYTF.